Below, 28 T cell receptor beta chains from the same sample are listed, as sequenced in a study of vaccination effects on CD4 cells after COVID-19. Antigens of these TCRs are unknown. The assay was immunoSEQ multiplex PCR, and TCRdb's table has in-frame clones only and misses some. Here the sample spans about 16,000 clones, approximately 70% being singletons. Antigen-specific CD4+ T cell clonotypes were called by their expansion after viral peptide-pool culture in ViraFEST. An approximately 10-day culture period preceded the isolation of CD4+ T cells. Participants each got two BNT162b2 or mRNA-1273 vaccine doses. The sequencing here drew on CD4+ T cells from PBMCs cultured with SARS-CoV-2 spike peptides, taken after COVID-19 vaccination. The receptors stem from a human donor who received a COVID-19 vaccine.

This clone appeared a few times. This CDR3 is CASKGGWTEAFF. The CDR3 DNA is TGTGCCAGCAAGGGGGGCTGGACTGAAGCTTTCTTT. This chain joins TRBV28 and TRBJ1-1; D is possibly TRBD1 (6 bases). Germline V gene lookup returns CDR1 MDHEN and CDR2 SYDVKM. The CDR3 sequence is 12 residues long. V was cut by 7 bases and J by 5 bases, with 11 bases left in between.

V usage is TRBV5-1 and J usage is TRBJ2-7; D not resolved. Germline-derived CDR1 and CDR2 are SGHRS and YFSETQ. The CDR3 sequence is 14 residues long. Trimming shortened V by 0 bases and J by 2 bases, and 9 bases separated the two germline ends. This CDR3 reads CASSLGLTTYEQYF. The CDR3 DNA is TGCGCCAGCAGCTTGGGCCTAACGACCTACGAGCAGTACTTC.

CDR3 protein: CASSLGQGMNYGYTF. CDR3 DNA sequence: TGTGCCAGCAGCTTGGGACAGGGTATGAACTATGGCTACACCTTC. This chain connects TRBV7-9 to TRBJ1-2, with TRBD1 identical over 9 bases. Germline values: CDR1 SEHNR, CDR2 FQNEAQ (reference sequence). V was clipped by 3 bases and J by 2 bases; unmatched bases: 4. The CDR3 runs to 15 residues. Based on the CDR3 plus reference TRBV7-9 and TRBJ1-2, the full variable domain is DTGVSQNPRHKITKRGQNVTFRCDPISEHNRLYWYRQTLGQGPEFLTYFQNEAQLEKSRLLSDRFSAERPKGSFSTLEIQRTEQGDSAMYLCASSLGQGMNYGYTFGSGTRLTVV.

This chain connects TRBV4-1 to TRBJ2-1; TRBD2 might be the D (5 bases). The V gene's germline CDR1 is MGHRA and CDR2 YSYEKL. V was shortened by 4 bases and J by 7 bases, with 23 bases between the two germline ends. There are 17 residues in the CDR3. CDR3 amino acids: CASSPTSSSLRSNEQFF. As DNA, the CDR3 is TGCGCCAGCAGCCCCACTTCTAGCAGCCTCCGATCGAATGAGCAGTTCTTC.

This clone was seen a few times. The CDR3 spells CASSHIGGTSGGVGAQYF. The CDR3 DNA is TGCGCCAGCAGCCATATAGGGGGTACTAGCGGGGGGGTAGGGGCGCAGTATTTT. J is TRBJ2-3 and V is TRBV4-3; 13 positions match TRBD2. Germline V gene lookup returns CDR1 LGHNA and CDR2 YSLEER. The CDR3 consists of 18 residues. J gave up 10 bases and V 3 bases, and 16 bases lay outside the gene matches.

The V call is TRBV2, the J call TRBJ2-7; no clear D gene. The CDR3 runs 14 residues. Germline CDR1 SNHLY, CDR2 FYNNEI. The ends were cut back, 5 bases at V and 6 bases at J, with 17 bases in the middle. The CDR3 sequence is CASSQRRTVTEQYF. The CDR3 DNA is TGTGCCAGCAGTCAGAGGCGGACGGTGACCGAGCAGTACTTC.

This clone has a handful of counts. V is TRBV4-1 and J is TRBJ2-3; the D is unclear. V was shortened by 3 bases and J by 1 base, with 5 bases between the two germline ends. Germline CDR1 and CDR2: MGHRA and YSYEKL. This CDR3 contains 13 residues. CDR3 nucleotide sequence: TGCGCCAGCAGCCATCCAGGCACAGATACGCAGTATTTT. Translated, it gives CASSHPGTDTQYF.

This clone was found a few times. The chain joins TRBV30 to TRBJ1-5; D unclear. Deletions cut 4 bases from V and 0 bases from J, with 7 bases between. CDR3 length: 13 residues. The germline V gene encodes CDR1 GTSNPN and CDR2 SVGIG (reference sequence). DNA for the CDR3: TGTGCCTGGAAGGGCCTTAGCAATCAGCCCCAGCATTTT. It specifies CAWKGLSNQPQHF. The variable domain in full, with the rest retrieved from reference TRBV30 and TRBJ1-5, is SQTIHQWPATLVQPVGSPLSLECTVEGTSNPNLYWYRQAAGRGLQLLFYSVGIGQISSEVPQNLSASRPQDRQFILSSKKLLLSDSGFYLCAWKGLSNQPQHFGDGTRLSIL.

The chain employs TRBV14 and TRBJ2-7; D unclear. The CDR3 length is 11 residues. V lost 5 bases, J lost 3 bases, and 5 bases lay in between. Germline lookup yields CDR1 SGHDN and CDR2 FVKESK. The CDR3 nucleotides are TGTGCCAGCAGCGGCCTCTACGAGCAGTACTTC. Its protein is CASSGLYEQYF.

This chain connects TRBV12-3 or TRBV12-4 to TRBJ2-7; D not resolved. Trimming cost V 1 base and J 0 bases, with 4 bases left between them. This CDR3 region has 13 residues. The CDR3 DNA sequence: TGTGCCAGCAGTTTAGGGGGCTCCTACGAGCAGTACTTC. Protein: CASSLGGSYEQYF.

The V call is TRBV15, the J call TRBJ1-4, with D unclear. The CDR3 is 15 residues long. V was clipped by 0 bases and J by 7 bases, with 12 bases between them. CDR1 is LNHNV and CDR2 is YYDKDF in the germline V gene (reference sequence). In nucleotides, the CDR3 is TGTGCCACCAGCAGAGATCTGACCGGCGGTGAAAAACTGTTTTTT. Its protein is CATSRDLTGGEKLFF.

J is TRBJ2-3 and V is TRBV19; TRBD2 matches at 9 bases. The germline V gene has CDR1 LNHDA and CDR2 SQIVND (reference sequence). The CDR3 runs 17 residues. Germline trimming cut 1 base from V and 1 base from J; bases unmatched to any gene: 6. The CDR3 loop is CASSIGLAGTRTDTQYF. DNA for the CDR3: TGTGCCAGTAGTATAGGGCTAGCGGGGACCCGCACAGATACGCAGTATTTT.

V and J are TRBV5-1 and TRBJ2-2; D might be TRBD1 or TRBD2, each matching 5 bases. The CDR3 totals 16 residues. V was clipped by 5 bases and J by 1 base, with 15 bases between them. CDR1 SGHRS and CDR2 YFSETQ come from the germline V gene. The CDR3 region is CASRQRGALNTGELFF. The CDR3 DNA follows: TGCGCCAGCAGGCAGCGAGGGGCCTTGAACACCGGGGAGCTGTTTTTT.

The chain uses TRBV7-9 and TRBJ2-7; D uncertain. There are 15 residues in the CDR3. CDR1 and CDR2 from the germline V gene are SEHNR and FQNEAQ (reference sequence). The V gene lost 1 base and the J gene lost 0 bases, with 10 bases spanning the gap. Here the CDR3 DNA reads TGTGCCAGCAGCTTAGGACCGTATAGCTCCTACGAGCAGTACTTC. Amino acids: CASSLGPYSSYEQYF.

The chain carries TRBV4-1 and TRBJ1-4; D call uncertain. CDR1 and CDR2 from the germline V gene are MGHRA and YSYEKL. Deletions cut 1 base from V and 4 bases from J, with 16 bases between. CDR3 length: 17 amino acids. The CDR3: CASSQGEPTRVNEKLFF. The CDR3 coding sequence is TGCGCCAGCAGCCAAGGGGAACCGACAAGAGTTAATGAAAAACTGTTTTTT.

This sequence joins TRBV3-1 (or the pseudogene TRBV3-2) and TRBJ2-7; D not resolved. Per germline, CDR1 LGHDT and CDR2 YNNKEL (reference sequence). This CDR3 spans 13 amino acids. Trimming left V 4 bases short and J 2 bases short, with 9 bases between. The CDR3 DNA reads as TGTGCCAGCAGCCCCGGATCCGCCTACGAGCAGTACTTC. Translation: CASSPGSAYEQYF.

This clone qualifies as medium-sized. The chain uses TRBV18 and TRBJ2-4; D gene uncertain. Per germline, CDR1 KGHSH and CDR2 LQKENI. V was pared by 2 bases and J by 2 bases, with 10 bases between. The CDR3 runs to 15 residues. As DNA, the CDR3 is TGTGCCAGCTCACCAGGGCAGGCCACCAAAAACATTCAGTACTTC. Translation: CASSPGQATKNIQYF.

The V gene is TRBV5-4, the J gene TRBJ2-1; perhaps TRBD1 as D (6 bases). CDR3 length: 13 amino acids. The germline gives CDR1 SGHNT, CDR2 YYREEE (reference sequence). The germline V and J ends were trimmed by 5 bases and 9 bases, with 15 bases remaining between them. The CDR3 region is CASSTLQGSEQFF. DNA for the CDR3: TGTGCCAGCAGTACTTTACAGGGAAGTGAGCAGTTCTTC.

The chain employs TRBV4-2 and TRBJ2-3, with 7 positions matching TRBD2. The germline V gene has CDR1 LGHNA and CDR2 YNFKEQ. V was clipped by 4 bases and J by 1 base; unmatched bases: 8. This CDR3 has 16 residues. The chain's CDR3 is CASSRLRGRGTDTQYF. CDR3 DNA sequence: TGTGCCAGCAGCCGACTGCGGGGGAGGGGCACAGATACGCAGTATTTT.

The chain is built from TRBV18 and TRBJ2-7; TRBD1 might be the D (6 bases). Trimming stripped 0 bases from V and 1 base from J, with 7 bases between. The CDR3 covers 14 residues. CDR1 KGHSH and CDR2 LQKENI come from the germline V gene. The CDR3 sequence is CASSPPGASYEQYF. CDR3 DNA sequence: TGTGCCAGCTCACCACCGGGGGCGTCCTACGAGCAGTACTTC.

This clone was counted only a few times. The gene calls are TRBV7-2 and TRBJ1-2; TRBD1 matches at 7 bases. V lost 1 base, J lost 5 bases, and 4 bases stayed unmatched. The CDR3 runs 14 residues. Germline V gene sequence: CDR1 SGHTA, CDR2 FQGNSA. The CDR3 coding sequence is TGTGCCAGCAGCTTAGAAGCAGGGGGGTATGGCTACACCTTC. Translation gives CASSLEAGGYGYTF.

The count of this clone is one. V usage is TRBV6-5 and J usage is TRBJ1-2; D remains unclear. The CDR3 runs 15 residues. The V gene's germline CDR1 is MNHEY and CDR2 SVGAGI. Trimming pared 8 bases from V and 2 bases from J, leaving 18 bases between. Here the CDR3 reads CASQIQSFGNYGYTF. DNA of the CDR3: TGTGCCAGCCAAATACAGTCGTTTGGAAACTATGGCTACACCTTC.

The gene calls are TRBV3-1 (or the pseudogene TRBV3-2) and TRBJ1-4, with TRBD1 as a possible D gene (5 bases). Trimming shortened V by 4 bases and J by 5 bases, and 11 bases separated the two germline ends. Germline CDR1 reads LGHDT; CDR2 reads YNNKEL (reference sequence). The CDR3 contains 14 residues. Here the CDR3 DNA reads TGTGCCAGCAGCCTTACAGGTCCCAATGAAAAACTGTTTTTT. This sequence encodes CASSLTGPNEKLFF.

The gene calls are TRBV5-5 and TRBJ1-2, with 9 bases matching TRBD1. Germline V gene lookup returns CDR1 SGHKS and CDR2 YYEKEE (reference sequence). V lost 0 bases to trimming and J lost 2 bases; unmatched junction nucleotides: 5. The CDR3 totals 16 residues. In nucleotides, the CDR3 is TGTGCCAGCAGCTTGGGGGTTGGACAGGGGAACTATGGCTACACCTTC. The encoded protein is CASSLGVGQGNYGYTF.

This clone came up once. The chain joins TRBV29-1 to TRBJ1-2, with unresolved D. Trimming shortened V by 6 bases and J by 7 bases, and 15 bases separated the two germline ends. Germline V CDR1 and CDR2: SQVTM, ANQGSEA. The CDR3 covers 12 residues. CDR3 protein: CSVGREHGGYTF. CDR3 bases: TGCAGCGTAGGTCGCGAGCATGGTGGCTACACCTTC. The full variable domain, rest sourced from reference TRBV29-1 and TRBJ1-2, is SAVISQKPSRDICQRGTSLTIQCQVDSQVTMMFWYRQQPGQSLTLIATANQGSEATYESGFVIDKFPISRPNLTFSTLTVSNMSPEDSSIYLCSVGREHGGYTFGSGTRLTVV.

The chain has TRBV7-2 and TRBJ2-2; possible D gene TRBD2, 6 bases. CDR3 length: 13 residues. The V end was cut by 7 bases, the J end by 7 bases, with 13 bases between. Germline V lookup: CDR1 SGHTA, CDR2 FQGNSA. CDR3 region: CASKTSSGGELFF. In DNA, the CDR3 is TGTGCCAGCAAGACTAGTTCGGGCGGGGAGCTGTTTTTT.

This CDR3 is CASSAQTGANSPLHF. The CDR3 DNA is TGTGCCAGCAGCGCGCAGACGGGGGCCAATTCACCCCTCCACTTT. This chain connects TRBV9 to TRBJ1-6, with D possibly being TRBD1 (6 bases). Trimming cost V 3 bases and J 7 bases, with 14 bases left between them. This CDR3 spans 15 amino acids. Germline V lookup: CDR1 SGDLS, CDR2 YYNGEE.

J is TRBJ1-6 and V is TRBV5-5; 7 positions match TRBD1. Germline CDR1 and CDR2: SGHKS and YYEKEE (reference sequence). The V gene end was trimmed by 4 bases and the J gene end by 10 bases; junction bases not matched to a gene: 5. CDR3 length equals 13 residues. The CDR3 loop reads CASSLGTVSPLHF. CDR3 DNA: TGTGCCAGCAGCCTCGGGACAGTCTCACCCCTCCACTTT. The entire variable domain, with the rest obtained from reference TRBV5-5 and TRBJ1-6, is as follows: DAGVTQSPTHLIKTRGQQVTLRCSPISGHKSVSWYQQVLGQGPQFIFQYYEKEERGRGNFPDRFSARQFPNYSSELNVNALLLGDSALYLCASSLGTVSPLHFGNGTRLTVT.